Below are 11 T cell receptor beta chains sequenced from a single sample in a study of blood T cell repertoires in COVID-19. Generated by immunoSEQ multiplex PCR, the TCRdb table keeps only in-frame clones and is missing some. The table shows 100,000 to 120,000 clones, with around 84% occurring only once. Sequences were obtained from peripheral blood. The source is a man aged 35-49 years with acute or convalescent COVID-19.

The CDR3 sequence: CASSQVTGVSNEQFF. The CDR3 DNA reads as TGCGCCAGCAGCCAAGTTACGGGGGTTAGCAATGAGCAGTTCTTC. The chain joins TRBV4-1 to TRBJ2-1, with D possibly TRBD2 on 6 matching bases. V dropped 1 base and J dropped 6 bases, with 13 bases sitting between them. The CDR3 is 15 amino acids. Per germline, CDR1 MGHRA and CDR2 YSYEKL.

The V and J genes are TRBV19 and TRBJ2-1; no clear D gene. Per germline, CDR1 LNHDA and CDR2 SQIVND (reference sequence). V was pared by 5 bases and J by 4 bases, with 12 bases between. The CDR3 runs 14 residues. CDR3 in DNA: TGTGCCAGTAGTCTATTCGAGTTATACAATGAGCAGTTCTTC. Its protein is CASSLFELYNEQFF.

This clone appeared a single time. This chain links TRBV24-1 with TRBJ2-1; 7 nucleotides agree with TRBD1. There are 16 residues in the CDR3. Germline loops: CDR1 KGHDR, CDR2 SFDVKD. V dropped 3 bases and J dropped 0; count of bases not matched to a gene: 4. The CDR3 region is CATSDKGAGSYNEQFF. In DNA, the CDR3 is TGTGCCACCAGTGATAAGGGGGCGGGCTCCTACAATGAGCAGTTCTTC.

The CDR3 DNA reads TGTGCCTGGGGGCTGGAGGGGGCGGACACCGGGGAGCTGTTTTTT. Protein: CAWGLEGADTGELFF. V is TRBV30 and J is TRBJ2-2, with a tentative D call TRBD1 (7 bases). Germline V gene lookup returns CDR1 GTSNPN and CDR2 SVGIG (reference sequence). V was clipped by 5 bases and J by 3 bases, with 16 bases between them. The CDR3 covers 15 residues.

This chain joins TRBV12-5 and TRBJ1-6; D ambiguous. The CDR3 is made up of 15 amino acids. Germline V lookup: CDR1 LGHNT, CDR2 FRNRAP. V dropped 1 base and J dropped 4 bases, with 8 bases sitting between them. DNA of the CDR3: TGTGCTAGTGGTTTGGGACAAGTTTATAATTCACCCCTCCACTTT. Translation gives CASGLGQVYNSPLHF.

About this clone: Other DNA sequences of this sample code for an identical CDR3. The V gene is TRBV5-1, the J gene TRBJ1-4; D unclear. Deletions cut 6 bases from V and 5 bases from J, with 11 bases between. Per germline, CDR1 SGHRS and CDR2 YFSETQ. The CDR3 extends over 13 amino acids. CDR3 loop: CASTTGGNEKLFF. The DNA for the CDR3 is TGCGCCAGCACCACGGGAGGGAATGAAAAACTGTTTTTT.

The chain employs TRBV12-3 or TRBV12-4 and TRBJ2-1, with 7 nucleotides matching TRBD2. The CDR3 consists of 11 residues. Trimming removed 7 bases from V and 7 bases from J; junction bases left unmatched: 1. Written as DNA, the CDR3 is TGTGCCAGCACCGGGGGGAATGAGCAGTTCTTC. It encodes CASTGGNEQFF.

The rearrangement links TRBV18 to TRBJ1-5; D is ambiguous. Trimming left V 0 bases short and J 6 bases short, with 6 bases between. The germline V gene has CDR1 KGHSH and CDR2 LQKENI. The CDR3 extends over 13 amino acids. The CDR3 region is CASSPPPGQPQHF. Here the CDR3 DNA reads TGTGCCAGCTCACCACCCCCCGGTCAGCCCCAGCATTTT.

The V and J genes are TRBV3-1 (or the pseudogene TRBV3-2) and TRBJ1-1; 12 nucleotides align to TRBD1. The CDR3 extends over 17 amino acids. The V segment lost 3 bases and the J segment 1 base; nucleotides outside the gene matches: 6. Germline CDR1 and CDR2: LGHDT and YNNKEL (reference sequence). CDR3 nucleotide sequence: TGTGCCAGCAGCCAGGGGACAGGGGGCCTCTCGAACACTGAAGCTTTCTTT. Protein sequence: CASSQGTGGLSNTEAFF.

The V call is TRBV5-1, the J call TRBJ1-1; TRBD1 matches at 8 bases. Germline-derived CDR1 and CDR2 are SGHRS and YFSETQ. The trim removed 3 bases at V and 2 bases at J, leaving 9 bases unmatched. CDR3 length: 16 residues. The CDR3 nucleotides are TGCGCCAGCAGCTCGTCCCGGGACAGGACCAACACTGAAGCTTTCTTT. Residues: CASSSSRDRTNTEAFF. The full variable domain, in which reference TRBV5-1 and TRBJ1-1 provide the parts outside the CDR3, is KAGVTQTPRYLIKTRGQQVTLSCSPISGHRSVSWYQQTPGQGLQFLFEYFSETQRNKGNFPGRFSGRQFSNSRSEMNVSTLELGDSALYLCASSSSRDRTNTEAFFGQGTRLTVV.

This chain joins TRBV27 and TRBJ2-7; a possible D gene is TRBD2 (6 bases). The CDR3 has 13 residues. Between the trimmed V and J ends, which lost 4 bases and 6 bases, there was a span of 13 bases. Looked up from germline, CDR1 is MNHEY and CDR2 is SMNVEV (reference sequence). The CDR3 sequence is CASSWDPSAEQYF. CDR3 bases: TGTGCCAGCAGTTGGGACCCTAGCGCCGAGCAGTACTTC.